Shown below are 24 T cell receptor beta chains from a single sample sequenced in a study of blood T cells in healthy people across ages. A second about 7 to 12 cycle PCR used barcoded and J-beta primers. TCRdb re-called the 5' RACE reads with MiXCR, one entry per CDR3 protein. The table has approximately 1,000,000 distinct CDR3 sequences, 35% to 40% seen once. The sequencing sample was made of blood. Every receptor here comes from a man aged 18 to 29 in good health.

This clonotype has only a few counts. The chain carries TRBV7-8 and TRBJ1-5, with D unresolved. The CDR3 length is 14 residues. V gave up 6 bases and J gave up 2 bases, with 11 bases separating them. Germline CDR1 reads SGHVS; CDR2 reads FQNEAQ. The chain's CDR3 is CASSSYGGNQPQHF. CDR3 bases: TGTGCCAGCAGTTCTTATGGGGGCAATCAGCCCCAGCATTTT.

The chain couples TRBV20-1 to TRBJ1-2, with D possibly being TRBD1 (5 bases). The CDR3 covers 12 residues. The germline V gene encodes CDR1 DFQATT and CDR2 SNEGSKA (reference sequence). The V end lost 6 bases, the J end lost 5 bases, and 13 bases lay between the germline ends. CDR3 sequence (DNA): TGCAGTGCAGCCGGGACGGCTTATGGCTACACCTTC. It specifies CSAAGTAYGYTF.

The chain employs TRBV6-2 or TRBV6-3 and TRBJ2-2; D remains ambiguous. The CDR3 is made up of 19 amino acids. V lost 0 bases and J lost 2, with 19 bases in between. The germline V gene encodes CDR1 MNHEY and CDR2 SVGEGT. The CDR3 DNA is TGTGCCAGCAGTTACTCCACCCTGCGACTCACACTCAACACCGGGGAGCTGTTTTTT. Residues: CASSYSTLRLTLNTGELFF.

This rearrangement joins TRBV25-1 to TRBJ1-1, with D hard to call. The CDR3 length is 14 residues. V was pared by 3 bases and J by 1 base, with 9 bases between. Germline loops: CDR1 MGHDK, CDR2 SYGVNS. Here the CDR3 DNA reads TGTGCCAGCAGTGACAGACATACGAACACTGAAGCTTTCTTT. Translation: CASSDRHTNTEAFF.

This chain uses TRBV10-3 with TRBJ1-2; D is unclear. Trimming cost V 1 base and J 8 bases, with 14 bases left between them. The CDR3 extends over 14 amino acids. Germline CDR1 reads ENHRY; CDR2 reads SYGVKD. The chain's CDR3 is CAISEWDRPGGYTF. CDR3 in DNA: TGTGCCATCAGTGAGTGGGATCGACCGGGGGGCTACACCTTC.

CDR3 coding DNA: TGTGCCAGCAGTGAAGTGGGGGACAGGGGAATCTTCCTTAATTCACCCCTCCACTTT. Protein sequence: CASSEVGDRGIFLNSPLHF. The V and J genes are TRBV6-1 and TRBJ1-6, with 10 nucleotides matching TRBD1. The V and J ends lost 1 base and 6 bases, in that order; junction bases with no gene match: 12. The CDR3 covers 19 residues. Germline CDR1 reads MNHNS; CDR2 reads SASEGT.

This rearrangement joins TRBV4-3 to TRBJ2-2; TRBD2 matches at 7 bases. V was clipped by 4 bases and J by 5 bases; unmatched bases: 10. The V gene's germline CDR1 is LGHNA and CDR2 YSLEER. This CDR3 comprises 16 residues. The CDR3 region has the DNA TGCGCCAGCAGCCCGAGACTCACCGGGGGGACCGGGGAGCTGTTTTTT. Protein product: CASSPRLTGGTGELFF.

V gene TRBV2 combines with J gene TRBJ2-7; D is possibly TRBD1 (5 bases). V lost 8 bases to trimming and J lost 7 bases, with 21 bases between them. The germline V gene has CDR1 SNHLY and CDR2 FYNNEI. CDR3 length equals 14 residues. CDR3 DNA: TGTGCCAGCTGCCAGGGCTCCCAAACGGGTGAGCAGTACTTC. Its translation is CASCQGSQTGEQYF.

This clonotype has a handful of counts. CDR3 coding DNA: TGTGCCATCAGTGAAAGAAATTCACCCCTCCACTTT. This codes for CAISERNSPLHF. The rearrangement joins TRBV10-3 to TRBJ1-6; D unclear. The CDR3 contains 12 residues. With 3 bases removed from V and 7 bases from J, the gap between germline ends came to 4 bases. Per germline, CDR1 ENHRY and CDR2 SYGVKD.

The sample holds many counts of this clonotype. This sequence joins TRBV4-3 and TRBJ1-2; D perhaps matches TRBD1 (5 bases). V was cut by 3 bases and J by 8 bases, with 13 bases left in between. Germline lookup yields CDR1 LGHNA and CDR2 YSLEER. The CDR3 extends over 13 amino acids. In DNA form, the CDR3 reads TGCGCCAGCAGCCACGGGGACGCGGGAGGCTACACCTTC. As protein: CASSHGDAGGYTF.

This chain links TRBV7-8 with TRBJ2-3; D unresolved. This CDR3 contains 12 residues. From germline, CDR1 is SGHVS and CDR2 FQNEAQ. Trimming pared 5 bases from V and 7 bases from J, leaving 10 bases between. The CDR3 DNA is TGTGCCAGCAGCCCATTGTTACATACGCAGTATTTT. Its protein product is CASSPLLHTQYF.

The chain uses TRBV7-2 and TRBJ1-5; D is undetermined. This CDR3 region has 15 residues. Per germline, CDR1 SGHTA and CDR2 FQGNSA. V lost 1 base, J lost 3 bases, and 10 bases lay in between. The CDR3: CASSLVYQSNQPQHF. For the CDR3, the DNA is TGTGCCAGCAGCTTAGTTTACCAGTCCAATCAGCCCCAGCATTTT.

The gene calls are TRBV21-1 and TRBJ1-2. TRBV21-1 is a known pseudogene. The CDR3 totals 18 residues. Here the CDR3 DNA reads TGTGCCAGCAGCTCAAAAGAAACGACCCGAGGCACTAACTATGGCTACACCTTC. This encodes CASSSKETTRGTNYGYTF.

This chain's CDR3 is CASSSPGQENYGYTF. CDR3 sequence (DNA): TGTGCCAGCAGTTCTCCGGGACAGGAAAACTATGGCTACACCTTC. The gene calls are TRBV6-2 or TRBV6-3 and TRBJ1-2; TRBD1 matches at 8 bases. CDR3 length: 15 amino acids. Germline V gene data show CDR1 as MNHEY and CDR2 as SVGEGT. Trimming removed 4 bases from V and 2 bases from J; junction bases left unmatched: 6.

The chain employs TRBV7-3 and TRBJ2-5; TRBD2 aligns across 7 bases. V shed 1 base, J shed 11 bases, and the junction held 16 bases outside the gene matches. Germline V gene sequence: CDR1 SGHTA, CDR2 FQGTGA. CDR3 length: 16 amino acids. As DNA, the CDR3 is TGTGCCAGCAGCTTAATCACCGGGGGGAAATACAATGAGCAGTACTTC. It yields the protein CASSLITGGKYNEQYF.

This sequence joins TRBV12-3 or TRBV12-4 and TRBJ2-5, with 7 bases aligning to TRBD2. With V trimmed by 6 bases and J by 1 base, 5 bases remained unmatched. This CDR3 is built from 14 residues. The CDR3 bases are TGTGCCAGCAGCCCTAGCGGACCCCAAGAGACCCAGTACTTC. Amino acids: CASSPSGPQETQYF.

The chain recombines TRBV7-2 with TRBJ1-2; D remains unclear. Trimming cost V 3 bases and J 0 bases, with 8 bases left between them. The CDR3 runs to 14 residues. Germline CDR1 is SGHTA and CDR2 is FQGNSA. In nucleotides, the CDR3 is TGTGCCAGCAGCTTTGAGGAGACTAACTATGGCTACACCTTC. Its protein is CASSFEETNYGYTF.

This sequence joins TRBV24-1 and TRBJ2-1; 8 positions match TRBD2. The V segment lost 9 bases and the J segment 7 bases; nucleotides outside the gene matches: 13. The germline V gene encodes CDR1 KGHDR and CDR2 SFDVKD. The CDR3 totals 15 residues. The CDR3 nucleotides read TGTGCCACCGCCCCAGTCGGGCTAGCGGGTAATGAGCAGTTCTTC. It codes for CATAPVGLAGNEQFF.

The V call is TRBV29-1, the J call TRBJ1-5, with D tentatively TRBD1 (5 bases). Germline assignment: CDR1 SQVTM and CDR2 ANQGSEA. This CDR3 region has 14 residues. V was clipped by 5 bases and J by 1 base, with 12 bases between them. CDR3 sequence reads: CSVQAGGSNQPQHF. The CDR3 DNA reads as TGCAGCGTTCAGGCGGGGGGAAGCAATCAGCCCCAGCATTTT.

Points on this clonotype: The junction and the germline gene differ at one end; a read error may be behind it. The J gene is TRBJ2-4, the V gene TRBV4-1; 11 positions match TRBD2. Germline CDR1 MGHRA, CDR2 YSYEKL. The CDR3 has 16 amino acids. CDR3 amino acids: CASSQPTSGAKNIRYF. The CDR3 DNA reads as TGCGCCAGCAGCCAGCCGACTAGCGGGGCCAAAAACATTCGGTACTTC.

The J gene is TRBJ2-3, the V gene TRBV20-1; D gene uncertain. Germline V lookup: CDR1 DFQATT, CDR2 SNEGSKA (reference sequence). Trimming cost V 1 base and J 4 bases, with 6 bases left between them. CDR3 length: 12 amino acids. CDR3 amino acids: CSARAGADTQYF. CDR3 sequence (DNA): TGCAGTGCTAGAGCGGGCGCAGATACGCAGTATTTT.

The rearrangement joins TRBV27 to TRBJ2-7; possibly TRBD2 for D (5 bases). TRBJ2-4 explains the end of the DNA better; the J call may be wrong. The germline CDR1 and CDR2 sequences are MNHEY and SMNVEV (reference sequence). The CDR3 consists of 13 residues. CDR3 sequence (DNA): TGTGCCAGCAATCAGGCAGGAGGAAACATTCAGTACTTC. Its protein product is CASNQAGGNIQYF.

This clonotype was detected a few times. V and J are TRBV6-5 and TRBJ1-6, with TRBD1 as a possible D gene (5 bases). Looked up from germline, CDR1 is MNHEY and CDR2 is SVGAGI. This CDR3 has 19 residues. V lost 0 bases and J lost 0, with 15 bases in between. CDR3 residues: CASSYSSGDPFSYNSPLHF. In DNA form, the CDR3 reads TGTGCCAGCAGTTACTCGTCGGGGGACCCCTTCTCCTATAATTCACCCCTCCACTTT.

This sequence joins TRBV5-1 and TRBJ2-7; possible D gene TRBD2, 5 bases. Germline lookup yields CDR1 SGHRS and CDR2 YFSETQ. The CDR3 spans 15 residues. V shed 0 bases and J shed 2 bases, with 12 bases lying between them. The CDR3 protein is CASSLGGDSTYEQYF. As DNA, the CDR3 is TGCGCCAGCAGCTTGGGGGGAGATTCCACCTACGAGCAGTACTTC.